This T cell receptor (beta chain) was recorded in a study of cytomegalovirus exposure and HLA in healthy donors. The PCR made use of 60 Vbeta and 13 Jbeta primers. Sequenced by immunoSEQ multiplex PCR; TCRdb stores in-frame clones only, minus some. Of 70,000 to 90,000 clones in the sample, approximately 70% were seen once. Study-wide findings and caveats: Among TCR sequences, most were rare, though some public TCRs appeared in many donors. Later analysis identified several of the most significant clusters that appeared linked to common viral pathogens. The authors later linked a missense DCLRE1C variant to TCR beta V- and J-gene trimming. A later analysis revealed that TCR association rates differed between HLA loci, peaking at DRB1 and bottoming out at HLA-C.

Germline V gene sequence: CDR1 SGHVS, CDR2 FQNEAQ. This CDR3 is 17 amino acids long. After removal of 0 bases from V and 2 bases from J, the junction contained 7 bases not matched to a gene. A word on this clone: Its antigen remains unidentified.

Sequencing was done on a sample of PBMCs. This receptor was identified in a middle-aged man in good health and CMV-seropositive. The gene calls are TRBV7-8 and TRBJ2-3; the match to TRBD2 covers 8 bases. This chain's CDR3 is CASSLAPGGGNTDTQYF. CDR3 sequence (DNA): TGTGCCAGCAGCTTAGCGCCCGGCGGGGGGAACACAGATACGCAGTATTTT.